The 6 T cell receptor beta chains given below trace back to one sample, sequenced in a study of cytomegalovirus exposure and HLA in healthy donors. With 60 Vbeta and 13 Jbeta primers, the PCR was carried out. Generated by immunoSEQ multiplex PCR, the TCRdb table keeps only in-frame clones and is missing some. The table shows 100,000 to 150,000 clones, with 75% to 85% occurring only once. Sequenced material: PBMCs. These receptors were collected from a male donor in good health and CMV-seronegative.

Only one count was recorded for this clone. The genes are TRBV6-1 and TRBJ1-2, with 7 bases fitting TRBD1. Germline assignment: CDR1 MNHNS and CDR2 SASEGT. The CDR3 covers 15 residues. The trim removed 1 base at V and 2 bases at J, leaving 4 bases unmatched. The CDR3 bases are TGTGCCAGCAGTGAAGTATGGGGACAGAACTATGGCTACACCTTC. It specifies CASSEVWGQNYGYTF.

The chain has TRBV21-1 and TRBJ2-7; no check of the table's D call, TRBD1, against the DNA was made. TRBV21-1 is a pseudogene segment. The CDR3 totals 16 residues. Written as DNA, the CDR3 is TGTGCCAGCAGCACGGAGGGGGACAGGGGGCCGGGCGAGCAGTACTTC. It encodes CASSTEGDRGPGEQYF.

The chain combines TRBV7-9 with TRBJ2-1, with a possible D match to TRBD2 (6 bases). The V and J ends lost 5 bases and 6 bases respectively, with 14 bases between them. The germline V gene has CDR1 SEHNR and CDR2 FQNEAQ (reference sequence). This CDR3 region has 14 residues. The CDR3 DNA sequence: TGTGCCAGCAGCCCCCTGGAGGGACGCAATGAGCAGTTCTTC. Protein product: CASSPLEGRNEQFF.

The CDR3 DNA is TGTGCCAGCAGTTCATTGCAGACCGGGGGTACAGATACGCAGTATTTT. The encoded protein is CASSSLQTGGTDTQYF. The chain links TRBV27 to TRBJ2-3; D is perhaps TRBD2 (6 bases). Trimming took off 4 bases at V and 3 bases at J, with 17 bases between the two ends. The CDR3 totals 16 residues. Looked up from germline, CDR1 is MNHEY and CDR2 is SMNVEV (reference sequence).

The chain carries TRBV6-5 and TRBJ1-4, with TRBD1 matching 7 bases. Germline V gives CDR1 MNHEY, CDR2 SVGAGI. The trim removed 6 bases at V and 8 bases at J, leaving 9 bases unmatched. This CDR3 is 14 amino acids long. CDR3 loop: CASRKGGEGEKLFF. CDR3 coding DNA: TGTGCCAGCAGAAAAGGGGGCGAAGGAGAAAAACTGTTTTTT.

The chain recombines TRBV7-8 with TRBJ2-3, with 7 bases identical to TRBD2. Germline loops: CDR1 SGHVS, CDR2 FQNEAQ. The CDR3 is 15 residues long. The junction had 4 bases not matched to a gene; V was cut back by 4 bases and J by 0 bases. CDR3 residues: CASSSSRGSTDTQYF. The CDR3 coding sequence is TGTGCCAGCAGCTCGTCGCGGGGGAGCACAGATACGCAGTATTTT.